The 13 T cell receptor beta chains reported below all come from one sample, sequenced in a study of blood T cells in healthy people across ages. The second PCR ran roughly 6 to 11 cycles with a sample-barcoded 5' primer and J-beta primers. TCRdb called the 5' RACE reads again in MiXCR, with one record for every CDR3 protein. The sample holds 1 million or so distinct CDR3 sequences; about 25% are singletons and the top ten take around 0.75%. This sample was shared with a second study, whose subject was T cells of mothers and their children.

Input material: blood. All receptors come from a girl aged 2-10 years in good health.

Comment on this clonotype: The junction departs from germline at one end; a sequencing error may be responsible. This sequence joins TRBV27 and TRBJ2-3; the match to TRBD2 covers 14 bases. The CDR3 loop spans 18 amino acids. The germline gives CDR1 MNHEY, CDR2 SMNVEV (reference sequence). The CDR3 protein is CASSSDPRLAGGTDTQSF. The DNA for the CDR3 is TGTGCCAGCAGTTCGGATCCTCGACTAGCGGGGGGGACAGATACGCAGTCTTTT.

The rearrangement uses TRBV2 and TRBJ2-1; D tentatively fits TRBD1 or TRBD2 (5 bases each). The CDR3 is 15 residues long. Germline CDR1 is SNHLY and CDR2 is FYNNEI. Trimming removed 6 bases at V and 5 bases at J, with 17 bases between. The CDR3: CASREQDSTHNEQFF. In DNA form, the CDR3 reads TGTGCCAGCAGGGAACAGGACTCTACCCACAATGAGCAGTTCTTC.

This rearrangement joins TRBV29-1 to TRBJ2-3, with D perhaps matching TRBD1 (7 bases). CDR3 length: 16 amino acids. Germline-derived CDR1 and CDR2 are SQVTM and ANQGSEA. V was cut by 3 bases and J by 2 bases, with 18 bases left in between. The CDR3 DNA sequence: TGCAGCGTTGATGCTTTGGCAGGGGGGAACACAGATACGCAGTATTTT. Translating gives CSVDALAGGNTDTQYF.

This clonotype occurred a few times. J is TRBJ1-6 and V is TRBV6-5, with 11 bases aligning to TRBD1. V lost 2 bases to trimming and J lost 8 bases; unmatched junction nucleotides: 2. This CDR3 has 15 residues. The V gene's germline CDR1 is MNHEY and CDR2 SVGAGI. CDR3 DNA: TGTGCCAGCAGTTACGGGGGACAGGGGGATTCACCCCTCCACTTT. Protein: CASSYGGQGDSPLHF.

This clonotype was counted between two and nine times. Just one base apart from a much larger clone, this may be a read error. The CDR3 does not close with the conserved phenylalanine or tryptophan, likely indicating a read error. V gene TRBV4-2 combines with J gene TRBJ2-4; D unresolved. Germline-derived CDR1 and CDR2 are LGHNA and YNFKEQ. The CDR3 runs 14 residues. V was shortened by 4 bases and J by 8 bases, with 15 bases between the two germline ends. DNA for the CDR3: TGTGCCAGCAGCCCTGGCGTGGGGAAGTACATTCAGTACCTC. It is translated as CASSPGVGKYIQYL.

This clonotype was seen only a few times. The V and J genes are TRBV28 and TRBJ2-5; TRBD1 aligns across 10 bases. Unmatched junction bases numbered 4, after V lost 4 bases and J lost 5 bases. The CDR3 has 14 amino acids. Germline CDR1 MDHEN, CDR2 SYDVKM. CDR3 sequence: CASSSLGQGETQYF. CDR3 in DNA: TGTGCCAGCAGTTCCCTGGGACAGGGGGAGACCCAGTACTTC.

This clonotype was observed a handful of times. The chain recombines TRBV7-2 with TRBJ2-7; 14 positions match TRBD2. The J call is uncertain, as TRBJ2-1 better fits the DNA end. This CDR3 has 15 amino acids. In germline, CDR1 is SGHTA, CDR2 FQGNSA. Here the CDR3 DNA reads TGTGCCAGCAGCTACGGACTAGCGGGAGGATATGAGCAGTTCTTC. Amino acid sequence: CASSYGLAGGYEQFF.

The chain recombines TRBV5-1 with TRBJ2-1, with TRBD1 matching over 8 bases. J gave up 10 bases and V 1 base, and 10 bases lay outside the gene matches. Germline-derived CDR1 and CDR2 are SGHRS and YFSETQ. The CDR3 consists of 15 residues. CDR3 coding DNA: TGCGCCAGCAGCTTGAGTGGACAGGGTACTGGCGAGCAGTTCTTC. This gives the protein CASSLSGQGTGEQFF.

In its sample, this clonotype was seen a few times. The V call is TRBV3-1, the J call TRBJ2-1; 12 nucleotides line up with TRBD2. V was clipped by 8 bases and J by 5 bases; unmatched bases: 7. Germline values: CDR1 LGHDT, CDR2 YNNKEL (reference sequence). The CDR3 covers 15 residues. In DNA form, the CDR3 reads TGTGCCAGCCGGATAGGACTAGCGGGACACAATGAGCAGTTCTTC. Its protein is CASRIGLAGHNEQFF.

V usage is TRBV10-2 and J usage is TRBJ2-2, with TRBD2 matching over 7 bases. The germline V gene has CDR1 WSHSY and CDR2 SAAADI. After removal of 1 base from V and 6 bases from J, the junction contained 5 bases not matched to a gene. The CDR3 runs 15 residues. The CDR3 DNA reads as TGCGCCAGCAGTGAGTTGGGAGGGCCGTCCGGGGAGCTGTTTTTT. Translated: CASSELGGPSGELFF.

This clonotype was detected a few times. This chain uses TRBV6-6 with TRBJ1-4, with D maybe TRBD1 (5 bases). Deletions cut 2 bases from V and 8 bases from J, with 12 bases between. The germline V gene encodes CDR1 MNHNY and CDR2 SVGAGI (reference sequence). This CDR3 is 14 amino acids long. Here the CDR3 reads CASSYGQGREKLFF. The CDR3 nucleotides read TGTGCCAGCAGTTACGGACAAGGTAGAGAAAAACTGTTTTTT.

This clonotype was detected only a few times. The rearrangement uses TRBV12-3 or TRBV12-4 and TRBJ1-1; TRBD1 is a possible D gene (6 bases). The CDR3 length is 15 residues. The V end was cut by 3 bases, the J end by 5 bases, with 16 bases between. CDR3 DNA: TGTGCCAGCAGTTTTTGGGGAAGGGGGGATACTGAAGCTTTCTTT. This sequence encodes CASSFWGRGDTEAFF.

This rearrangement joins TRBV6-2 or TRBV6-3 to TRBJ2-2; the D is unclear. The CDR3 sequence is 15 residues long. CDR1 is MNHEY and CDR2 is SVGEGT in the germline V gene. With 8 bases removed from V and 6 bases from J, the gap between germline ends came to 19 bases. In nucleotides, the CDR3 is TGTGCCAGCTCTTGGACCGGACCTTCTGCCGGGGAGCTGTTTTTT. It codes for CASSWTGPSAGELFF.